The 30 T cell receptor beta chains listed next were all sequenced from one sample in a study of blood T cell repertoires in COVID-19. Measured with immunoSEQ multiplex PCR; TCRdb has only the in-frame clones, and not every one. Here the sample spans some 400,000 clones, 75% to 90% being singletons. Sequenced input: PBMCs or T cells enriched from blood (not recorded which). These receptors came from a man younger than 45 who had recovered from COVID-19.

The chain joins TRBV29-1 to TRBJ2-3; TRBD2 aligns across 14 bases. V lost 6 bases to trimming and J lost 3 bases; unmatched junction nucleotides: 8. Germline CDR1 is SQVTM and CDR2 is ANQGSEA. The CDR3 sequence is 16 residues long. CDR3 amino acids: CSVRLAGGMLTDTQYF. CDR3 nucleotides: TGCAGCGTCAGACTAGCGGGAGGGATGCTTACAGATACGCAGTATTTT.

This rearrangement joins TRBV4-1 to TRBJ1-1; D is perhaps TRBD1 (6 bases). CDR3 length equals 17 residues. Germline loops: CDR1 MGHRA, CDR2 YSYEKL. V lost 0 bases, J lost 1 base, and 15 bases lay in between. The CDR3 DNA is TGCGCCAGCAGCCAAGATCGTGAAGACAGGCCGAACACTGAAGCTTTCTTT. It is translated as CASSQDREDRPNTEAFF.

This chain uses TRBV7-6 with TRBJ2-1; D is ambiguous. The germline V and J ends were trimmed by 3 bases and 8 bases, with 5 bases remaining between them. Germline V gene sequence: CDR1 SGHVS, CDR2 FNYEAQ. The CDR3 is made up of 11 amino acids. CDR3 DNA: TGTGCCAGCAGCTTGTTAGATGAGCAGTTCTTC. This codes for CASSLLDEQFF.

The V call is TRBV9, the J call TRBJ2-5; possible D gene TRBD1, 5 bases. The V gene lost 0 bases and the J gene lost 3 bases, with 15 bases spanning the gap. The CDR3 runs to 16 residues. Germline values: CDR1 SGDLS, CDR2 YYNGEE. The DNA for the CDR3 is TGTGCCAGCAGCGTAGCGAGTCAGGGTGGGGAAGAGACCCAGTACTTC. It codes for CASSVASQGGEETQYF.

CDR3 in DNA: TGTGCCAGCAGCCAGGCAGGTCGCTACGAGCAGTACTTC. It yields the protein CASSQAGRYEQYF. The V and J genes are TRBV5-5 and TRBJ2-7; no definite D call. The CDR3 spans 13 residues. The V end lost 4 bases, the J end lost 3 bases, and 11 bases lay between the germline ends. The germline CDR1 and CDR2 sequences are SGHKS and YYEKEE (reference sequence). The complete variable domain, with remaining parts taken from reference TRBV5-5 and TRBJ2-7, reads DAGVTQSPTHLIKTRGQQVTLRCSPISGHKSVSWYQQVLGQGPQFIFQYYEKEERGRGNFPDRFSARQFPNYSSELNVNALLLGDSALYLCASSQAGRYEQYFGPGTRLTVT.

The rearrangement links TRBV6-4 to TRBJ2-1; perhaps TRBD1 as D (5 bases). Trimming took 6 bases from V and 6 from J, leaving 18 bases between them. The CDR3 consists of 15 residues. From germline, CDR1 is MRHNA and CDR2 SNTAGT. The CDR3, as DNA: TGTGCCAGCAGCACCTCTGGCAGGGTGGGCAATGAGCAGTTCTTC. Encoded protein: CASSTSGRVGNEQFF.

This clone has just a few counts. The V and J genes are TRBV18 and TRBJ2-1; possibly TRBD2 for D (6 bases). Trimming removed 3 bases from V and 7 bases from J, with 10 bases in between. Germline values: CDR1 KGHSH, CDR2 LQKENI. The CDR3 loop spans 13 amino acids. The CDR3 DNA is TGTGCCAGCTCACCCTCCGGAGGGAATGAGCAGTTCTTC. It translates to CASSPSGGNEQFF. Full variable domain (remainder filled in from reference TRBV18 and TRBJ2-1): NAGVMQNPRHLVRRRGQEARLRCSPMKGHSHVYWYRQLPEEGLKFMVYLQKENIIDESGMPKERFSAEFPKEGPSILRIQQVVRGDSAAYFCASSPSGGNEQFFGPGTRLTVL.

The J gene is TRBJ2-2, the V gene TRBV5-1; weak D call: TRBD2 (6 bases). The CDR3 spans 14 residues. Germline CDR1 SGHRS, CDR2 YFSETQ. V lost 5 bases, J lost 4 bases, and 12 bases lay in between. The CDR3 region is CASRAMGLTGELFF. CDR3 sequence (DNA): TGCGCCAGCAGGGCTATGGGACTCACCGGGGAGCTGTTTTTT.

The chain has TRBV28 and TRBJ1-5; 8 bases agree with TRBD1. Germline CDR1 is MDHEN and CDR2 is SYDVKM. The trim removed 5 bases at V and 6 bases at J, leaving 6 bases unmatched. The CDR3 is 14 residues long. The CDR3 DNA follows: TGTGCCAGCAGTACACAGGGGGGCGTTCAGCCCCAGCATTTT. Residues: CASSTQGGVQPQHF.

J is TRBJ2-2 and V is TRBV27, with D hard to call. This CDR3 comprises 13 residues. V lost 3 bases and J lost 5, with 7 bases in between. Germline lookup yields CDR1 MNHEY and CDR2 SMNVEV (reference sequence). CDR3 nucleotides: TGTGCCAGCAGTTTTCCCGGTACCGGGGAGCTGTTTTTT. This sequence encodes CASSFPGTGELFF.

The chain employs TRBV5-1 and TRBJ2-1; TRBD2 aligns across 8 bases. The CDR3 runs to 16 residues. With 4 bases clipped from V and 9 bases from J, the junction kept 15 bases outside the gene matches. Germline values: CDR1 SGHRS, CDR2 YFSETQ. The CDR3 spells CASSRSAGGKRIEQFF. The DNA for the CDR3 is TGCGCCAGCAGCCGATCTGCGGGGGGAAAGAGGATTGAGCAGTTCTTC.

The chain combines TRBV2 with TRBJ2-1; D call uncertain. Germline V gene sequence: CDR1 SNHLY, CDR2 FYNNEI. The V gene lost 7 bases and the J gene lost 7 bases, with 11 bases spanning the gap. CDR3 size: 12 residues. CDR3 amino acids: CASNSRGNEQFF. CDR3 coding DNA: TGTGCCAGCAATAGTCGAGGAAATGAGCAGTTCTTC. Filled out from reference TRBV2 and TRBJ2-1, the complete variable domain reads EPEVTQTPSHQVTQMGQEVILRCVPISNHLYFYWYRQILGQKVEFLVSFYNNEISEKSEIFDDQFSVERPDGSNFTLKIRSTKLEDSAMYFCASNSRGNEQFFGPGTRLTVL.

The chain employs TRBV7-2 and TRBJ2-7; 11 positions agree with TRBD2. Germline V CDR1 and CDR2: SGHTA, FQGNSA. The junction had 3 bases not matched to a gene; V was cut back by 5 bases and J by 3 bases. The CDR3 is 14 amino acids. This chain's CDR3 is CASSPTSGGYEQYF. The CDR3 bases are TGTGCCAGCAGCCCCACTAGCGGGGGCTACGAGCAGTACTTC.

V usage is TRBV30 and J usage is TRBJ2-7; a weak D match, TRBD2 (6 bases). Germline V gives CDR1 GTSNPN, CDR2 SVGIG (reference sequence). The V end lost 0 bases, the J end lost 4 bases, and 13 bases lay between the germline ends. The CDR3 sequence is 14 residues long. For the CDR3, the DNA is TGTGCCTGGAGTGTTCAGGAGGGCTCTTACGAGCAGTACTTC. Protein product: CAWSVQEGSYEQYF.

CDR3: CATKITGTDVYTF. CDR3 bases: TGTGCCACAAAAATAACCGGGACAGACGTCTACACCTTC. The rearrangement joins TRBV27 to TRBJ1-2; 7 positions match TRBD1. With V trimmed by 10 bases and J by 10 bases, 15 bases remained unmatched. Per the germline V gene, CDR1 is MNHEY and CDR2 is SMNVEV (reference sequence). There are 13 residues in the CDR3.

CDR3 nucleotide sequence: TGTGCCAGTAGTTTCTTCGACAGGGGGACTGAAGCTTTCTTT. Translating it yields CASSFFDRGTEAFF. The chain has TRBV19 and TRBJ1-1, with 9 bases fitting TRBD1. CDR1 and CDR2 from the germline V gene are LNHDA and SQIVND (reference sequence). The CDR3 has 14 amino acids. Trimming removed 5 bases from V and 5 bases from J; junction bases left unmatched: 6.

This clone was seen just once. The chain links TRBV19 to TRBJ2-7; the D gene is possibly TRBD2 (5 bases). Trimming shortened V by 3 bases and J by 4 bases, and 7 bases separated the two germline ends. The CDR3 has 12 amino acids. Germline loops: CDR1 LNHDA, CDR2 SQIVND (reference sequence). The CDR3 bases are TGTGCCAGTAGTATCCCGGGATACGAGCAGTACTTC. This encodes CASSIPGYEQYF.

The V and J genes are TRBV10-3 and TRBJ2-7; 12 bases align to TRBD2. This CDR3 spans 16 amino acids. Trimming cost V 3 bases and J 5 bases; bases outside gene matches: 8. Germline V gene lookup returns CDR1 ENHRY and CDR2 SYGVKD. The CDR3 nucleotides are TGTGCCATCAGTGACCCCCGACTAGCGGGAGACAACGAGCAGTACTTC. It translates to CAISDPRLAGDNEQYF.

The rearrangement uses TRBV6-5 and TRBJ2-7; 9 bases fit TRBD1. Trimming cost V 2 bases and J 6 bases; bases outside gene matches: 2. Germline lookup yields CDR1 MNHEY and CDR2 SVGAGI. The CDR3 loop spans 13 amino acids. Here the CDR3 DNA reads TGTGCCAGCAGTTACGGACAGGGGTCCGAGCAGTACTTC. Translation gives CASSYGQGSEQYF.

The chain uses TRBV21-1 and TRBJ1-2; the table's TRBD1 call for D was not verified on the DNA. TRBV21-1 is noted as a pseudogene. CDR3 length: 14 amino acids. Here the CDR3 reads CASRAQGPLYGYTF. CDR3 sequence (DNA): TGTGCCAGCAGGGCACAGGGGCCCCTCTATGGCTACACCTTC.

The chain couples TRBV2 to TRBJ2-1; 12 nucleotides match TRBD1. V lost 6 bases and J lost 7; bases outside the gene matches: 7. This CDR3 spans 15 amino acids. CDR1 is SNHLY, CDR2 FYNNEI, per germline. DNA for the CDR3: TGTGCCAGCAGACCGGGACAGGGGGCTTGGAATGAGCAGTTCTTC. The encoded protein is CASRPGQGAWNEQFF.

The gene calls are TRBV30 and TRBJ2-2; TRBD2 might be the D (7 bases). Trimming pared 5 bases from V and 6 bases from J, leaving 19 bases between. The CDR3 runs 15 residues. CDR1 and CDR2 from the germline V gene are GTSNPN and SVGIG (reference sequence). The CDR3 nucleotides read TGTGCCTGGGGGTTAGGGGGAGGGCCCGCCGGGGAGCTGTTTTTT. It translates to CAWGLGGGPAGELFF.

The CDR3 is CASSEGGHGYTF. The CDR3, as DNA: TGCGCCAGCAGTGAAGGGGGCCACGGCTACACCTTC. This sequence joins TRBV10-2 and TRBJ1-2; the match to TRBD1 covers 7 bases. Germline V gives CDR1 WSHSY, CDR2 SAAADI. The V and J ends lost 3 bases and 8 bases, in that order; junction bases with no gene match: 3. This CDR3 has 12 amino acids.

V is TRBV18 and J is TRBJ1-4; the match to TRBD1 covers 7 bases. V shed 2 bases, J shed 0 bases, and the junction held 6 bases outside the gene matches. Per the germline V gene, CDR1 is KGHSH and CDR2 is LQKENI. This CDR3 comprises 17 residues. CDR3 region: CASSPRRQGTTNEKLFF. CDR3 DNA sequence: TGTGCCAGCTCACCAAGGAGACAGGGAACAACTAATGAAAAACTGTTTTTT.

The chain couples TRBV5-4 to TRBJ1-5, with D perhaps matching TRBD1 (6 bases). Trimming removed 4 bases at V and 3 bases at J, with 14 bases between. The CDR3 has 15 residues. Germline assignment: CDR1 SGHNT and CDR2 YYREEE (reference sequence). CDR3: CASSRGGGNNQPQHF. The CDR3 region has the DNA TGTGCCAGCAGCCGTGGGGGGGGCAACAATCAGCCCCAGCATTTT.

To note about this clone: This CDR3 is also generated by other DNA sequences in the sample. The V and J genes are TRBV9 and TRBJ2-7; 10 positions agree with TRBD2. CDR1 and CDR2 (germline): SGDLS, YYNGEE. This CDR3 is 15 amino acids long. V was clipped by 4 bases and J by 4 bases; unmatched bases: 8. CDR3 sequence (DNA): TGTGCCAGCAGCCCTTTACTAGCGGGACCTTACGAGCAGTACTTC. Translating gives CASSPLLAGPYEQYF.

The sample holds a few counts of this clone. The V call is TRBV3-1 (or the pseudogene TRBV3-2), the J call TRBJ1-1, with 10 nucleotides matching TRBD1. V was pared by 2 bases and J by 4 bases, with 1 base of the junction left unmatched. The CDR3 extends over 14 amino acids. Germline CDR1 reads LGHDT; CDR2 reads YNNKEL (reference sequence). The CDR3 region is CASSQWTGGTEAFF. The CDR3, as DNA: TGTGCCAGCAGCCAATGGACAGGGGGCACTGAAGCTTTCTTT.

The count of this clone is one. The J gene is TRBJ2-1, the V gene TRBV9; 9 nucleotides align to TRBD2. This CDR3 spans 16 amino acids. Germline CDR1 SGDLS, CDR2 YYNGEE. Losses at the gene ends were 5 bases for V and 0 bases for J; bases not matched to a gene: 6. The CDR3 DNA follows: TGTGCCAGCAGGGCTCTTAGCGGGAGCTCCTACAATGAGCAGTTCTTC. Translated, it gives CASRALSGSSYNEQFF.

The chain couples TRBV12-3 or TRBV12-4 to TRBJ2-5; possibly TRBD1 for D (5 bases). Trimming cost V 5 bases and J 2 bases, with 6 bases left between them. The CDR3 consists of 12 residues. The CDR3 coding sequence is TGTGCCAGCAGTGCAGGGCAAGAGACCCAGTACTTC. This sequence encodes CASSAGQETQYF.

This clone showed up just once. The chain carries TRBV7-8 and TRBJ2-3, with 8 bases lining up with TRBD2. CDR1 and CDR2 (germline): SGHVS, FQNEAQ. Trimming took 0 bases from V and 5 from J; bases not matched to a gene: 1. The CDR3 has 14 amino acids. The CDR3 is CASSLAAGGDTQYF. The DNA for the CDR3 is TGTGCCAGCAGCTTAGCTGCGGGAGGAGATACGCAGTATTTT.